Following are 5 T cell receptor beta chains from one sample sequenced in a study of HIV-infected children after antiretroviral therapy interruption (dated by TCRdb to about 2019). Libraries were constructed by 3' RACE. For sequencing, an Illumina MiSeq was employed. To correct PCR amplification bias, TCR libraries were generated from RNA with a 3' RACE protocol that used unique molecular identifiers. TCRdb reworked the public reads: Q25 trimming with fastp, MiXCR clone assembly, productive beta chains retained. Under each unique CDR3 protein, matching rows form one entry showing the most common genes and DNA. This sample has more than 40,000 distinct CDR3 sequences in its table, and 4.3% of those were observed once. Jointly, the top ten make up approximately 0.7% of the sample. The treatment or condition tag for this specimen amounts to: PENTA 11 planned treatment interruption arm or continuous ART arm.

This sample comprised CD45RA+ CD4+ T cells from PBMCs, pooled from several time points, obtained from a donor given antiretroviral therapy, either interrupted or continuous. The cell subset or site label, read with the paper, signifies: naive CD4+ CD45RA+ CD45RO- T cells. These TCRs come from a pool of human donors with HIV.

V is TRBV5-1 and J is TRBJ2-7, with D tentatively TRBD2 (6 bases). Deletions cut 4 bases from V and 9 bases from J, with 26 bases between. The CDR3 sequence is 16 residues long. The V gene's germline CDR1 is SGHRS and CDR2 YFSETQ. CDR3 nucleotides: TGCGCCAGCAGCAGGACTACGGAGAGCCCGGAAGAAAGGCAGTACTTC. Encoded protein: CASSRTTESPEERQYF.

This clonotype was seen repeatedly, ten times or more. This chain joins TRBV12-3 or TRBV12-4 and TRBJ1-5; D is unclear. Trimming removed 5 bases from V and 5 bases from J, with 7 bases in between. This CDR3 has 12 amino acids. CDR3 protein: CASSRDDQPQHF. CDR3 bases: TGTGCCAGCAGTCGCGATGATCAGCCCCAGCATTTT.

This clonotype was counted only a few times. The V gene is TRBV2, the J gene TRBJ1-2, with D unresolved. Deletions cut 5 bases from V and 2 bases from J, with 9 bases between. CDR3 length: 13 residues. CDR1 is SNHLY, CDR2 FYNNEI, per germline. The CDR3 DNA follows: TGTGCCAGCAGTCAAAACGGAAACTATGGCTACACCTTC. This encodes CASSQNGNYGYTF. Using reference TRBV2 and TRBJ1-2 for the parts outside the CDR3, the full variable domain is EPEVTQTPSHQVTQMGQEVILRCVPISNHLYFYWYRQILGQKVEFLVSFYNNEISEKSEIFDDQFSVERPDGSNFTLKIRSTKLEDSAMYFCASSQNGNYGYTFGSGTRLTVV.

The sample holds a few counts of this clonotype. The chain uses TRBV6-6 and TRBJ2-6; TRBD1 matches 7 bases. Germline V gives CDR1 MNHNY, CDR2 SVGAGI (reference sequence). V lost 6 bases, J lost 0 bases, and 11 bases stayed unmatched. The CDR3 totals 18 residues. In nucleotides, the CDR3 is TGTGCCAGCAGGGCCAGTAGACAGGGCTACTCTGGGGCCAACGTCCTGACTTTC. This translates into CASRASRQGYSGANVLTF.

V usage is TRBV28 and J usage is TRBJ1-2; 10 bases align to TRBD1. The germline gives CDR1 MDHEN, CDR2 SYDVKM. Trimming took 3 bases from V and 7 from J; bases not matched to a gene: 2. CDR3 length: 13 residues. DNA for the CDR3: TGTGCCAGCAGTTTGACAGGGGGCGTTGGCTACACCTTC. This gives the protein CASSLTGGVGYTF.